Below, 25 T cell receptor beta chains from the same sample are listed, as sequenced in a study of Ad26.COV2.S vaccination and SARS-CoV-2 variants. The protocol was immunoSEQ multiplex PCR, while the TCRdb copy is restricted to in-frame clones and leaves out a portion. The sample contains approximately 340,000 clones, about 91% of which appear only once. The sequenced sample was peripheral blood, obtained after recovery from COVID-19. The source is a human donor who had recovered from COVID-19.

The CDR3: CASSARQGNPLGTEAFF. The CDR3 bases are TGTGCCAGCAGCGCGCGACAGGGCAATCCTCTCGGAACTGAAGCTTTCTTT. The chain employs TRBV5-4 and TRBJ1-1; 7 bases map to TRBD1. Germline assignment: CDR1 SGHNT and CDR2 YYREEE (reference sequence). Trimming at V came to 4 bases and at J to 5 bases, leaving 17 bases not matched to a gene. The CDR3 totals 17 residues.

The chain is built from TRBV19 and TRBJ1-6, with a weak D call TRBD1 (6 bases). Trimming cost V 5 bases and J 6 bases, with 17 bases left between them. Germline V gene sequence: CDR1 LNHDA, CDR2 SQIVND (reference sequence). This CDR3 has 16 residues. Written as DNA, the CDR3 is TGTGCCAGTAGTCCTTCGATGACAGGAGGTAATTCACCCCTCCACTTT. Translation: CASSPSMTGGNSPLHF.

The gene calls are TRBV6-5 and TRBJ2-5; TRBD1 agrees at 7 bases. Trimming at V came to 6 bases and at J to 0 bases, leaving 1 base not matched to a gene. The CDR3 covers 13 residues. Germline V gene data show CDR1 as MNHEY and CDR2 as SVGAGI. The CDR3 is CASSGTDQETQYF. Written as DNA, the CDR3 is TGTGCCAGCAGCGGGACAGACCAAGAGACCCAGTACTTC.

This clone occurred a few times. J is TRBJ2-2 and V is TRBV19; the match to TRBD1 covers 8 bases. The CDR3 is made up of 14 amino acids. Trimming took 4 bases from V and 4 from J; bases not matched to a gene: 2. Looked up from germline, CDR1 is LNHDA and CDR2 is SQIVND (reference sequence). CDR3 amino acids: CASSTTGVTGELFF. The CDR3 DNA follows: TGTGCCAGTAGTACGACAGGGGTCACCGGGGAGCTGTTTTTT.

The J gene is TRBJ1-1, the V gene TRBV7-3; perhaps TRBD1 as D (6 bases). There are 13 residues in the CDR3. Trimming stripped 5 bases from V and 5 bases from J, with 12 bases between. The V gene's germline CDR1 is SGHTA and CDR2 FQGTGA. The CDR3 region has the DNA TGTGCCAGCAGCACAAACAGGGAGACTGAAGCTTTCTTT. It is translated as CASSTNRETEAFF. Filled out from reference TRBV7-3 and TRBJ1-1, the complete variable domain reads GAGVSQTPSNKVTEKGKYVELRCDPISGHTALYWYRQSLGQGPEFLIYFQGTGAADDSGLPNDRFFAVRPEGSVSTLKIQRTERGDSAVYLCASSTNRETEAFFGQGTRLTVV.

This clone was seen a single time. The genes are TRBV27 and TRBJ2-3, with D maybe TRBD2 (6 bases). The CDR3 is 15 residues long. Germline CDR1 reads MNHEY; CDR2 reads SMNVEV (reference sequence). Between the trimmed V and J ends, which lost 2 bases and 2 bases, there was a span of 11 bases. CDR3 amino acids: CASSLVAALTDTQYF. DNA for the CDR3: TGTGCCAGCAGTTTAGTAGCGGCGCTCACAGATACGCAGTATTTT.

The CDR3 protein is CASSSPWGSARNEQFF. As DNA, the CDR3 is TGTGCCAGCAGCTCTCCTTGGGGGAGCGCCCGAAATGAGCAGTTCTTC. The V gene is TRBV11-3, the J gene TRBJ2-1; either TRBD1 or TRBD2 may supply D (5 bases each). The ends were cut back, 4 bases at V and 7 bases at J, with 20 bases in the middle. Germline V gene lookup returns CDR1 SGHNT and CDR2 YENEEA. The CDR3 is 16 residues long.

V and J are TRBV7-9 and TRBJ1-6; TRBD1 might be the D (5 bases). The CDR3 runs 16 residues. Germline loops: CDR1 SEHNR, CDR2 FQNEAQ (reference sequence). Trimming took off 5 bases at V and 10 bases at J, with 21 bases between the two ends. CDR3 region: CASSVTGTTGRSPLHF. The DNA of the CDR3 is TGTGCCAGCAGCGTGACCGGGACGACCGGGAGGTCACCCCTCCACTTT.

The CDR3, as DNA: TGTGCCAGCAGCAAGGTTGATGACAGGGTGGGCAATCAGCCCCAGCATTTT. It translates to CASSKVDDRVGNQPQHF. The chain combines TRBV21-1 with TRBJ1-5; TRBD1, the table's D call, lacks a check against the DNA. TRBV21-1 is tagged as a pseudogene. The CDR3 has 17 residues.

V gene TRBV5-1 combines with J gene TRBJ2-7; 10 nucleotides align to TRBD2. The ends lost 0 bases at V and 4 bases at J; junction bases unmatched: 4. Per germline, CDR1 SGHRS and CDR2 YFSETQ. This CDR3 region has 15 residues. CDR3 in DNA: TGCGCCAGCAGCTTGGTAGCGGGGGGTGAATACGAGCAGTACTTC. This codes for CASSLVAGGEYEQYF.

The chain has TRBV9 and TRBJ2-7; D ambiguous. This CDR3 is 13 amino acids long. Trimming took off 3 bases at V and 0 bases at J, with 7 bases between the two ends. CDR1 is SGDLS and CDR2 is YYNGEE in the germline V gene. CDR3: CASSGRSSYEQYF. CDR3 bases: TGTGCCAGCAGCGGGAGAAGCTCCTACGAGCAGTACTTC.

This chain links TRBV9 with TRBJ2-3; the match to TRBD2 covers 9 bases. Germline trimming cut 2 bases from V and 4 bases from J; bases unmatched to any gene: 5. This CDR3 comprises 15 residues. The germline V gene encodes CDR1 SGDLS and CDR2 YYNGEE. This chain's CDR3 is CASSVGGGAADTQYF. For the CDR3, the DNA is TGTGCCAGCAGCGTTGGCGGGGGGGCCGCAGATACGCAGTATTTT.

This chain joins TRBV3-1 (or the pseudogene TRBV3-2) and TRBJ1-1; 8 bases are a match to TRBD1. The CDR3 length is 14 residues. In germline, CDR1 is LGHDT, CDR2 YNNKEL (reference sequence). V lost 4 bases to trimming and J lost 4 bases; unmatched junction nucleotides: 5. The CDR3 reads CASSLRGPGTEAFF. CDR3 nucleotide sequence: TGTGCCAGCAGCCTCAGGGGGCCTGGCACTGAAGCTTTCTTT.

The chain joins TRBV7-8 to TRBJ2-7; D is undetermined. This CDR3 has 13 amino acids. V lost 1 base to trimming and J lost 3 bases, with 7 bases between them. Germline assignment: CDR1 SGHVS and CDR2 FQNEAQ. The CDR3 loop reads CASSLEPDYEQYF. CDR3 nucleotides: TGTGCCAGCAGCTTAGAACCAGACTACGAGCAGTACTTC.

This chain connects TRBV2 to TRBJ1-1, with TRBD1 as a possible D gene (6 bases). Germline V CDR1 and CDR2: SNHLY, FYNNEI. Deletions cut 2 bases from V and 5 bases from J, with 18 bases between. The CDR3 spans 16 residues. This CDR3 is CASSEPKLQGGTEAFF. DNA of the CDR3: TGTGCCAGCAGTGAACCTAAACTACAGGGCGGGACTGAAGCTTTCTTT.

V usage is TRBV7-2 and J usage is TRBJ1-5; D gene unclear. CDR1 SGHTA and CDR2 FQGNSA come from the germline V gene. The V end was cut by 5 bases, the J end by 3 bases, with 8 bases between. This CDR3 has 13 residues. The CDR3 region has the DNA TGTGCCAGCAGCCGTAGTCTCAATCAGCCCCAGCATTTT. As protein: CASSRSLNQPQHF.

This chain connects TRBV5-4 to TRBJ1-2; D not resolved. The CDR3 is 14 residues long. Germline V gene data show CDR1 as SGHNT and CDR2 as YYREEE (reference sequence). Trimming pared 6 bases from V and 7 bases from J, leaving 19 bases between. The CDR3 coding sequence is TGTGCCAGCACCCCGGATCTCGGTATCTCTGGCTACACCTTC. Its translation: CASTPDLGISGYTF.

The rearrangement uses TRBV29-1 and TRBJ1-1, with TRBD1 as a possible D gene (6 bases). The V end lost 4 bases, the J end lost 5 bases, and 17 bases lay between the germline ends. Looked up from germline, CDR1 is SQVTM and CDR2 is ANQGSEA. CDR3 size: 14 residues. The CDR3 loop is CSVVRVTGGTEAFF. CDR3 nucleotide sequence: TGCAGCGTTGTCCGGGTGACAGGAGGGACTGAAGCTTTCTTT. Supplemented by reference TRBV29-1 and TRBJ1-1, the full variable domain reads SAVISQKPSRDICQRGTSLTIQCQVDSQVTMMFWYRQQPGQSLTLIATANQGSEATYESGFVIDKFPISRPNLTFSTLTVSNMSPEDSSIYLCSVVRVTGGTEAFFGQGTRLTVV.

The chain links TRBV5-1 to TRBJ1-1; 7 bases fit TRBD1. Germline V gives CDR1 SGHRS, CDR2 YFSETQ. The junction had 13 bases not matched to a gene; V was cut back by 4 bases and J by 7 bases. There are 15 residues in the CDR3. CDR3: CASSSWTGDHVEAFF. In nucleotides, the CDR3 is TGCGCCAGCAGCAGCTGGACAGGAGACCATGTTGAAGCTTTCTTT.

The J gene is TRBJ1-5, the V gene TRBV7-9; D is unresolved. The CDR3 runs 15 residues. The ends were cut back, 2 bases at V and 4 bases at J, with 12 bases in the middle. The germline V gene has CDR1 SEHNR and CDR2 FQNEAQ (reference sequence). CDR3 sequence: CASSLNSLGNQPQHF. The CDR3 DNA is TGTGCCAGCAGCTTAAATTCCTTAGGAAATCAGCCCCAGCATTTT.

The chain uses TRBV7-9 and TRBJ1-1; TRBD1 aligns across 12 bases. Unmatched junction bases numbered 6, after V lost 2 bases and J lost 5 bases. Per germline, CDR1 SEHNR and CDR2 FQNEAQ (reference sequence). CDR3 length: 16 amino acids. The CDR3 sequence is CASSLIGTGGLTEAFF. The CDR3 DNA sequence: TGTGCCAGCAGCTTAATAGGGACAGGGGGCCTTACTGAAGCTTTCTTT.

This chain links TRBV5-4 with TRBJ2-1; 9 bases line up with TRBD1. Trimming cost V 4 bases and J 7 bases; bases outside gene matches: 15. CDR1 and CDR2 from the germline V gene are SGHNT and YYREEE (reference sequence). The CDR3 runs to 17 residues. CDR3 DNA sequence: TGTGCCAGCAGCCTTCCTAAGAGGACAGGGGATTTGAATGAGCAGTTCTTC. This sequence encodes CASSLPKRTGDLNEQFF.

Details on this clone: The sample has other DNA sequences that encode this CDR3 too. The rearrangement links TRBV12-3 or TRBV12-4 to TRBJ1-1, with D possibly being TRBD1 (5 bases). The CDR3 loop spans 13 amino acids. V was cut by 1 base and J by 2 bases, with 5 bases left in between. In nucleotides, the CDR3 is TGTGCCAGCAGTTTAGGGGGCAACACTGAAGCTTTCTTT. This translates into CASSLGGNTEAFF.

This rearrangement joins TRBV14 to TRBJ2-5, with TRBD2 as a possible D gene (5 bases). Trimming took 2 bases from V and 5 from J, leaving 18 bases between them. Germline V gene sequence: CDR1 SGHDN, CDR2 FVKESK. The CDR3 contains 16 residues. DNA of the CDR3: TGTGCCAGCAGCCAACGTAACTTGGCGGGTAGGGAGACCCAGTACTTC. Protein sequence: CASSQRNLAGRETQYF.

The chain joins TRBV24-1 to TRBJ2-3; 8 bases agree with TRBD1. Germline V gene sequence: CDR1 KGHDR, CDR2 SFDVKD. Unmatched junction bases numbered 3, after V lost 4 bases and J lost 4 bases. The CDR3 is 14 residues long. Here the CDR3 reads CATSETGVADTQYF. CDR3 DNA sequence: TGTGCCACCAGTGAGACAGGGGTCGCAGATACGCAGTATTTT.